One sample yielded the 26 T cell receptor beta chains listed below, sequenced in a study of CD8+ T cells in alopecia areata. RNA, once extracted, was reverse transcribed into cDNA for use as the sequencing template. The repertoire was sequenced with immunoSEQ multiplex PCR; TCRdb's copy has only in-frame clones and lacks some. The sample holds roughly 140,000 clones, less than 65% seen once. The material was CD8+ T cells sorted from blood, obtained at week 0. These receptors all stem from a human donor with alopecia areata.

The CDR3 loop is CALIAGSTYNEQFF. The CDR3 coding sequence is TGTGCCTTAATAGCGGGTTCGACCTACAATGAGCAGTTCTTC. V usage is TRBV30 and J usage is TRBJ2-1, with TRBD2 matching over 7 bases. J was trimmed by 2 bases and V by 7 bases; bases with no gene match: 8. This CDR3 has 14 residues. Per germline, CDR1 GTSNPN and CDR2 SVGIG (reference sequence).

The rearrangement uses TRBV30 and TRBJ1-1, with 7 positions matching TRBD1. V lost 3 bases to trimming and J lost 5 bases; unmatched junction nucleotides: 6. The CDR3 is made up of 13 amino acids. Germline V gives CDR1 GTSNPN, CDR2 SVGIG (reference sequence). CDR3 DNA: TGTGCCTGGAGATTACAGGGGAATACTGAAGCTTTCTTT. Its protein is CAWRLQGNTEAFF.

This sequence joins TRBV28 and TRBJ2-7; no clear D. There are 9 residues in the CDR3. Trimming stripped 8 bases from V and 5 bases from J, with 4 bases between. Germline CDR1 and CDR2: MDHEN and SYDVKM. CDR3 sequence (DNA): TGTGCCAGCGGGCACGAGCAGTACTTC. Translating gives CASGHEQYF. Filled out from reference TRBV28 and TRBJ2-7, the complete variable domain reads DVKVTQSSRYLVKRTGEKVFLECVQDMDHENMFWYRQDPGLGLRLIYFSYDVKMKEKGDIPEGYSVSREKKERFSLILESASTNQTSMYLCASGHEQYFGPGTRLTVT.

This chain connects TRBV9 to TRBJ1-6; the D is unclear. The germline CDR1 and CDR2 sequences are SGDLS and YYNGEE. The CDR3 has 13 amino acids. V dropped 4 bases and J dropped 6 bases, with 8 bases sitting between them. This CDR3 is CASSLRPNSPLHF. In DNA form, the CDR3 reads TGTGCCAGCAGCCTCCGACCTAATTCACCCCTCCACTTT.

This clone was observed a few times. The CDR3 is CASSQVTGSWGNEQFF. CDR3 sequence (DNA): TGTGCCAGCAGCCAAGTAACAGGGTCGTGGGGGAATGAGCAGTTCTTC. This chain uses TRBV14 with TRBJ2-1, with a tentative D call TRBD1 (6 bases). V was trimmed by 1 base and J by 7 bases, leaving 17 bases between them. The CDR3 length is 16 residues. The germline CDR1 and CDR2 sequences are SGHDN and FVKESK.

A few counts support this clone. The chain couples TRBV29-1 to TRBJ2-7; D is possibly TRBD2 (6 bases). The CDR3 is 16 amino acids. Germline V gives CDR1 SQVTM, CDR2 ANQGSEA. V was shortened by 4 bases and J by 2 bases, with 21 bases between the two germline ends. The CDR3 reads CSVGGDSETAAYEQYF. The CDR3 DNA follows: TGCAGCGTTGGGGGGGACTCCGAGACAGCTGCCTACGAGCAGTACTTC.

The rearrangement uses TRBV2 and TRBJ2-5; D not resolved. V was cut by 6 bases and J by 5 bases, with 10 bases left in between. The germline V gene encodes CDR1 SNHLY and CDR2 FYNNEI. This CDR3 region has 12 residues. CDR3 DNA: TGTGCCAGCAGGAAGAGAATCGAGACCCAGTACTTC. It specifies CASRKRIETQYF. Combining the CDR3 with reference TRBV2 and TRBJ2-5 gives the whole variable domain EPEVTQTPSHQVTQMGQEVILRCVPISNHLYFYWYRQILGQKVEFLVSFYNNEISEKSEIFDDQFSVERPDGSNFTLKIRSTKLEDSAMYFCASRKRIETQYFGPGTRLLVL.

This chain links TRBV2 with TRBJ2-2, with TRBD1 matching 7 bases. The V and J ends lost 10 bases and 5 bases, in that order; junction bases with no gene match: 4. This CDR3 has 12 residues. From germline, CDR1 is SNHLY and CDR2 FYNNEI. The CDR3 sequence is CAKGAGTGELFF. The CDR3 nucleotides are TGTGCCAAGGGGGCAGGGACCGGGGAGCTGTTTTTT.

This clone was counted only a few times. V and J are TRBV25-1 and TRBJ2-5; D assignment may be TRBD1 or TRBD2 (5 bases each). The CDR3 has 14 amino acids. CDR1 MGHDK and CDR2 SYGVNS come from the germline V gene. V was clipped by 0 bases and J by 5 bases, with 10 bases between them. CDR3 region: CASSEYSAGETQYF. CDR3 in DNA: TGTGCCAGCAGTGAATATAGCGCAGGGGAGACCCAGTACTTC.

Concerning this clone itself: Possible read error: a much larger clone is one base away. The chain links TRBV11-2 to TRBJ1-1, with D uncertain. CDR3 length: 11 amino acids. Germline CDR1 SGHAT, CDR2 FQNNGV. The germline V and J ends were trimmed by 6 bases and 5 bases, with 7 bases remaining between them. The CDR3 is CASSYETEAFF. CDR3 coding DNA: TGTGCCAGCAGTTACGAGACTGAAGCTTTCTTT.

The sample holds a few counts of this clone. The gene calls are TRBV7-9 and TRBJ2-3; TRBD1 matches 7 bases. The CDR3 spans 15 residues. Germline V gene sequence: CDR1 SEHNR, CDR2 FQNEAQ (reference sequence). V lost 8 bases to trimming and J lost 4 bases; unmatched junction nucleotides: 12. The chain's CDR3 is CASLSETGIPDTQYF. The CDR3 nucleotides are TGTGCCAGCCTCTCGGAGACAGGGATCCCAGATACGCAGTATTTT. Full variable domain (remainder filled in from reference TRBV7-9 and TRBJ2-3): DTGVSQNPRHKITKRGQNVTFRCDPISEHNRLYWYRQTLGQGPEFLTYFQNEAQLEKSRLLSDRFSAERPKGSFSTLEIQRTEQGDSAMYLCASLSETGIPDTQYFGPGTRLTVL.

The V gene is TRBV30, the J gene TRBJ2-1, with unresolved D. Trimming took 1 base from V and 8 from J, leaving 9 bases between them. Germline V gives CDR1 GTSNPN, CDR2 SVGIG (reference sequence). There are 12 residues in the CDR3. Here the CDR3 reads CAWSGESYEQFF. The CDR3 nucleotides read TGTGCCTGGAGTGGTGAGTCCTATGAGCAGTTCTTC.

CDR3 in amino acids: CASSPGQGSIGYTF. For the CDR3, the DNA is TGTGCCAGCAGTCCGGGACAGGGGTCGATTGGCTACACCTTC. V and J are TRBV6-1 and TRBJ1-2; TRBD1 matches at 10 bases. Germline V gives CDR1 MNHNS, CDR2 SASEGT. This CDR3 spans 14 amino acids. V shed 5 bases and J 7 bases; nucleotides not matched to a gene: 7.

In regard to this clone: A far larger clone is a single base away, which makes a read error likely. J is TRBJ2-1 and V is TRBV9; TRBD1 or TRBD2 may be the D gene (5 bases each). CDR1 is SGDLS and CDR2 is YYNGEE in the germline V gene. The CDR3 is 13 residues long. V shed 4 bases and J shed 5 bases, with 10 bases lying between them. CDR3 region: CASSPGTHNEQFF. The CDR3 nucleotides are TGTGCCAGCAGCCCCGGGACCCACAATGAGCAGTTCTTC.

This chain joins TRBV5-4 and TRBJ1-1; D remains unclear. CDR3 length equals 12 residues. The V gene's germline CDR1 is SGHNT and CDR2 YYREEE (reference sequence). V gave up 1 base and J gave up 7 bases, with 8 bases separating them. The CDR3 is CASSLSSSEAFF. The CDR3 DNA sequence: TGTGCCAGCAGCTTGTCTAGCAGTGAAGCTTTCTTT.

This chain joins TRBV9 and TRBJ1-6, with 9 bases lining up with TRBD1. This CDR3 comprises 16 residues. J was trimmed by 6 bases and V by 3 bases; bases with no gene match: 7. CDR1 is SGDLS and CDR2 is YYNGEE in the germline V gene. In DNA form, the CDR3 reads TGTGCCAGCAGCGAACAGGGGGCAAAACCTAATTCACCCCTCCACTTT. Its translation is CASSEQGAKPNSPLHF.

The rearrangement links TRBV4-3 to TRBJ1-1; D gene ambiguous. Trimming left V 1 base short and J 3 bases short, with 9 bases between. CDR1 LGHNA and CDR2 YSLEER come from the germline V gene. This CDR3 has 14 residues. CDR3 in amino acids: CASSQVSGYTEAFF. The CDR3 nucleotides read TGCGCCAGCAGCCAAGTTTCAGGATACACTGAAGCTTTCTTT.

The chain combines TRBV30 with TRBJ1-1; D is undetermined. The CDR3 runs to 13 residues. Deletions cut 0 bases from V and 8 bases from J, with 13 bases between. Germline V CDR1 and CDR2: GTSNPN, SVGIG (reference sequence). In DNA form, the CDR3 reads TGTGCCTGGAGTGTAAGGTCAGCGAGGGAAGCTTTCTTT. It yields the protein CAWSVRSAREAFF.

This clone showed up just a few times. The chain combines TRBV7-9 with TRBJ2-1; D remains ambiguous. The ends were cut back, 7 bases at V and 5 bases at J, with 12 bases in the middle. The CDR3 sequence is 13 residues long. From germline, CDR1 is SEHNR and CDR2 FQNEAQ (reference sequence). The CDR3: CASTHRVDNEQFF. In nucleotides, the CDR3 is TGTGCCAGCACCCATCGAGTCGACAATGAGCAGTTCTTC.

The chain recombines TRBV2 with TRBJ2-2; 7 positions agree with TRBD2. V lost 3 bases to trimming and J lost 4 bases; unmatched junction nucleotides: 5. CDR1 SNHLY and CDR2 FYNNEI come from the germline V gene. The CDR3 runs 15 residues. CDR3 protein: CASSDGIAGTGELFF. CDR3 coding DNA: TGTGCCAGCAGTGATGGTATAGCGGGCACCGGGGAGCTGTTTTTT.

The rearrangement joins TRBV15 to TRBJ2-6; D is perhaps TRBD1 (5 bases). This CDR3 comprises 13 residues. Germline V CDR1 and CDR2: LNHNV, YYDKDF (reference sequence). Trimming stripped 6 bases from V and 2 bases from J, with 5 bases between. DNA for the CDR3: TGTGCCACCAGAGGGGCTGGGGCCAACGTCCTGACTTTC. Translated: CATRGAGANVLTF.

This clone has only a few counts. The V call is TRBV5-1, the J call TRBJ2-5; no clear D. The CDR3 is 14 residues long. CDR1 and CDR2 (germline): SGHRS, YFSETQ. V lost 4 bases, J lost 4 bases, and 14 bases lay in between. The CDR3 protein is CASSLRSVGETQYF. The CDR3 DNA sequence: TGCGCCAGCAGCCTAAGAAGCGTCGGAGAGACCCAGTACTTC.

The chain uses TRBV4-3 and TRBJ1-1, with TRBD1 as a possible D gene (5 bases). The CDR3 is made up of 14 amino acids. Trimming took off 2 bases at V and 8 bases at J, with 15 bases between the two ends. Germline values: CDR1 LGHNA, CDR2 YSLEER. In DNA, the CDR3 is TGCGCCAGCAGCCAAAAAGTGGGGACCCCCGAAGCTTTCTTT. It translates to CASSQKVGTPEAFF.

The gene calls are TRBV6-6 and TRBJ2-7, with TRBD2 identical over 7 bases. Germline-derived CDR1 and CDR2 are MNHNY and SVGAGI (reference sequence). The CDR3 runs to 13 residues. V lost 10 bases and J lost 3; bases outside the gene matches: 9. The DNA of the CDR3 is TGTGCCACTCGAAGCGGGGAAAACTACGAGCAGTACTTC. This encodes CATRSGENYEQYF.

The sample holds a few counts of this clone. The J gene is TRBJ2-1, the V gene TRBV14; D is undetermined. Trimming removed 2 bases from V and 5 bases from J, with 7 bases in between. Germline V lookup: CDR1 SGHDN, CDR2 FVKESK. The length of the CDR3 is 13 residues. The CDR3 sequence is CASSQFGHNEQFF. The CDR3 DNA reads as TGTGCCAGCAGCCAATTCGGGCACAATGAGCAGTTCTTC.

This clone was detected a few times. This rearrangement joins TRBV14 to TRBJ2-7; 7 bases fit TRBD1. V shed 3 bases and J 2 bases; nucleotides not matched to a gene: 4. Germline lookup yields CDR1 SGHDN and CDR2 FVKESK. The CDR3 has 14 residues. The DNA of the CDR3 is TGTGCCAGCAGCCATTTCGACAGGGCCTACGAGCAGTACTTC. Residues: CASSHFDRAYEQYF.